A selection of T cell receptor beta chains follows, all from one sample in a study of cytomegalovirus exposure and HLA in healthy donors. Sequencing used immunoSEQ multiplex PCR; TCRdb keeps in-frame clones, though not all of them. This sample has 120,000 to 150,000 clones; about 89% occur once, and the top ten carry around 3.4%. The source material was PBMCs. All receptors derive from a woman under 30 in good health and CMV-seropositive. CDR3s include the opening cysteine and the closing phenylalanine or tryptophan. Fields, in order: V gene, D gene, J gene, CDR3 length, clone size, CDR3 protein, CDR3 DNA. A D gene is named only where the DNA matches it firmly. Some rows mark clone size as missing; the rest say once, few, many or name a class of expanded clone.

V gene: TRBV7-9
D gene: -
J gene: TRBJ2-1
CDR3 length: 13
clone size: -
CDR3 protein: CASSLVGGNEQFF
CDR3 DNA: TGTGCCAGCAGCTTAGTGGGGGGCAATGAGCAGTTCTTC

V gene: TRBV5-6
D gene: -
J gene: TRBJ1-1
CDR3 length: 17
clone size: -
CDR3 protein: CASSADSLEHLNTEAFF
CDR3 DNA: TGTGCCAGCAGCGCGGACAGCCTTGAACACTTGAACACTGAAGCTTTCTTT

V gene: TRBV6-6
D gene: TRBD2
J gene: TRBJ2-7
CDR3 length: 14
clone size: -
CDR3 protein: CASSSSGRSAEQYF
CDR3 DNA: TGTGCCAGCAGTTCTAGCGGGAGGTCTGCCGAGCAGTACTTC

V gene: TRBV6-5
D gene: TRBD1
J gene: TRBJ1-2
CDR3 length: 15
clone size: -
CDR3 protein: CASSRPGTGSYGYTF
CDR3 DNA: TGTGCCAGCAGCCGTCCCGGGACAGGGTCCTATGGCTACACCTTC

V gene: TRBV10-3
D gene: -
J gene: TRBJ2-6
CDR3 length: 15
clone size: -
CDR3 protein: CAISEGGAGANVLTF
CDR3 DNA: TGTGCCATCAGTGAGGGGGGCGCCGGGGCCAACGTCCTGACTTTC

V gene: TRBV11-3
D gene: -
J gene: TRBJ2-1
CDR3 length: 13
clone size: once
CDR3 protein: CASSFRSYNEQFF
CDR3 DNA: TGTGCCAGCAGCTTCCGCTCCTACAATGAGCAGTTCTTC

V gene: TRBV4-3
D gene: TRBD2
J gene: TRBJ2-3
CDR3 length: 17
clone size: -
CDR3 protein: CASSQTAGGLVPDTQYF
CDR3 DNA: TGCGCCAGCAGCCAAACAGCGGGAGGCCTCGTCCCAGATACGCAGTATTTT

V gene: TRBV5-1
D gene: -
J gene: TRBJ2-1
CDR3 length: 13
clone size: -
CDR3 protein: CASRPSSYNEQFF
CDR3 DNA: TGCGCCAGCAGGCCTAGCTCCTACAATGAGCAGTTCTTC

V gene: TRBV7-3
D gene: -
J gene: TRBJ2-3
CDR3 length: 16
clone size: -
CDR3 protein: CASSLMVSPSTDTQYF
CDR3 DNA: TGTGCCAGCAGCTTAATGGTCAGTCCGAGCACAGATACGCAGTATTTT

V gene: TRBV19
D gene: TRBD2
J gene: TRBJ2-7
CDR3 length: 17
clone size: -
CDR3 protein: CASSIGASGTTFYEQYF
CDR3 DNA: TGTGCCAGTAGTATAGGGGCCTCCGGGACTACTTTTTACGAGCAGTACTTC

V gene: TRBV27
D gene: -
J gene: TRBJ1-5
CDR3 length: 14
clone size: -
CDR3 protein: CASSLSRGSQPQHF
CDR3 DNA: TGTGCCAGCAGTTTATCGCGGGGGAGTCAGCCCCAGCATTTT

V gene: TRBV28
D gene: TRBD1
J gene: TRBJ1-1
CDR3 length: 15
clone size: -
CDR3 protein: CASSNQGATNTEAFF
CDR3 DNA: TGTGCCAGCAGCAACCAGGGGGCAACTAACACTGAAGCTTTCTTT

V gene: TRBV29-1
D gene: -
J gene: TRBJ2-3
CDR3 length: 15
clone size: -
CDR3 protein: CSVEMMWTATDTQYF
CDR3 DNA: TGCAGCGTTGAAATGATGTGGACAGCCACAGATACGCAGTATTTT

V gene: TRBV7-9
D gene: TRBD1
J gene: TRBJ2-2
CDR3 length: 14
clone size: once
CDR3 protein: CASGQGTNTGELFF
CDR3 DNA: TGTGCCAGCGGACAGGGGACGAACACCGGGGAGCTGTTTTTT

V gene: TRBV7-9
D gene: TRBD2
J gene: TRBJ2-5
CDR3 length: 15
clone size: -
CDR3 protein: CASSRGSGPRETQYF
CDR3 DNA: TGTGCCAGCAGTAGGGGTAGCGGGCCTCGGGAGACCCAGTACTTC

V gene: TRBV11-3
D gene: -
J gene: TRBJ2-7
CDR3 length: 13
clone size: -
CDR3 protein: CASSLGGEVEQYF
CDR3 DNA: TGTGCCAGCAGCTTAGGAGGGGAGGTCGAGCAGTACTTC

V gene: TRBV27
D gene: -
J gene: TRBJ2-2
CDR3 length: 15
clone size: -
CDR3 protein: CASSFRSRRTGELFF
CDR3 DNA: TGTGCCAGCAGTTTCCGGAGTCGGCGGACCGGGGAGCTGTTTTTT

V gene: TRBV11-2
D gene: TRBD1
J gene: TRBJ2-7
CDR3 length: 16
clone size: -
CDR3 protein: CASTPRIMTGEYEQYF
CDR3 DNA: TGTGCCAGCACCCCCAGGATTATGACAGGGGAATACGAGCAGTACTTC

V gene: TRBV21-1
D gene: -
J gene: TRBJ2-7
CDR3 length: 12
clone size: -
CDR3 protein: CASSKAGNEQYF
CDR3 DNA: TGTGCCAGCAGCAAAGCTGGCAACGAGCAGTACTTC

V gene: TRBV6-5
D gene: -
J gene: TRBJ2-3
CDR3 length: 13
clone size: -
CDR3 protein: CATGRGRTDTQYF
CDR3 DNA: TGTGCCACGGGGAGAGGGCGCACAGATACGCAGTATTTT